The 18 T cell receptor beta chains below all came from one sample that was sequenced in a study of blood T cell repertoires in COVID-19. The table came from immunoSEQ multiplex PCR; TCRdb's copy has only in-frame clones and leaves some out. The table includes 110,000 or so clones, 80% detected once. Sequenced: peripheral blood. These receptors were taken from a human donor in a cohort sampled during active or convalescent COVID-19.

The chain couples TRBV7-8 to TRBJ1-2; D possibly corresponds to TRBD1 (6 bases). Germline V lookup: CDR1 SGHVS, CDR2 FQNEAQ. The CDR3 is made up of 14 amino acids. Trimming removed 6 bases from V and 2 bases from J, with 13 bases in between. The CDR3 reads CASSRGGRNYGYTF. Written as DNA, the CDR3 is TGTGCCAGCAGTCGGGGGGGGCGGAACTATGGCTACACCTTC.

For the CDR3, the DNA is TGTGCCAGCAGTTCACTAGCGGGCACCGGGGAGCTGTTTTTT. It yields the protein CASSSLAGTGELFF. This sequence joins TRBV28 and TRBJ2-2; TRBD2 aligns across 9 bases. The CDR3 runs to 14 residues. Germline-derived CDR1 and CDR2 are MDHEN and SYDVKM. Trimming at V came to 4 bases and at J to 4 bases, leaving 1 base not matched to a gene.

V usage is TRBV7-2 and J usage is TRBJ1-3; tentatively, D is TRBD1 (6 bases). The length of the CDR3 is 15 residues. The ends were cut back, 6 bases at V and 0 bases at J, with 12 bases in the middle. Germline values: CDR1 SGHTA, CDR2 FQGNSA. The CDR3, as DNA: TGTGCCAGCAGACAGGGATCCCTCTCTGGAAACACCATATATTTT. Residues: CASRQGSLSGNTIYF.

This clone showed up just once. The chain links TRBV9 to TRBJ1-3; D might be TRBD1 (5 bases). V shed 0 bases and J shed 0 bases, with 10 bases lying between them. This CDR3 has 16 residues. CDR1 is SGDLS and CDR2 is YYNGEE in the germline V gene. CDR3 in DNA: TGTGCCAGCAGCGTAGGGAGGGGCGCCTCTGGAAACACCATATATTTT. Protein product: CASSVGRGASGNTIYF.

This rearrangement joins TRBV4-3 to TRBJ2-7; TRBD2 might be the D (6 bases). Germline CDR1 and CDR2: LGHNA and YSLEER. The CDR3 contains 17 residues. V lost 0 bases, J lost 5 bases, and 20 bases lay in between. CDR3 protein: CASSQDRGRLAPNEQYF. The CDR3 DNA reads TGCGCCAGCAGCCAAGATCGGGGGAGGCTAGCGCCGAACGAGCAGTACTTC.

The rearrangement joins TRBV5-4 to TRBJ2-1; 8 nucleotides line up with TRBD2. With V trimmed by 4 bases and J by 4 bases, 10 bases remained unmatched. The germline CDR1 and CDR2 sequences are SGHNT and YYREEE (reference sequence). The CDR3 has 16 amino acids. In nucleotides, the CDR3 is TGTGCCAGCAGCCCTTCTACTAGCGGCCAGTACAATGAGCAGTTCTTC. As protein: CASSPSTSGQYNEQFF.

J is TRBJ1-2 and V is TRBV27; TRBD1 agrees at 7 bases. From germline, CDR1 is MNHEY and CDR2 SMNVEV (reference sequence). This CDR3 has 13 residues. V was pared by 6 bases and J by 6 bases, with 7 bases of the junction left unmatched. CDR3 sequence (DNA): TGTGCCAGCAGCTTGACAGGGACGGATGGCTACACCTTC. It specifies CASSLTGTDGYTF.

The J gene is TRBJ2-7, the V gene TRBV28, with 8 bases identical to TRBD2. Germline V gene lookup returns CDR1 MDHEN and CDR2 SYDVKM. This CDR3 spans 16 amino acids. After removal of 5 bases from V and 7 bases from J, the junction contained 16 bases not matched to a gene. The CDR3 DNA sequence: TGTGCCAGCAGTCTCTCGGGACTAGTGAGGTCGAGGGAGCAGTACTTC. It is translated as CASSLSGLVRSREQYF.

The V and J genes are TRBV7-2 and TRBJ2-7; 7 nucleotides match TRBD2. The CDR3 runs 16 residues. Per germline, CDR1 SGHTA and CDR2 FQGNSA. Trimming at V came to 1 base and at J to 1 base, leaving 7 bases not matched to a gene. The CDR3 loop is CASSLEPAGASYEQYF. The CDR3, as DNA: TGTGCCAGCAGCTTAGAACCGGCGGGAGCGTCCTACGAGCAGTACTTC.

This clone came up a few times. The chain joins TRBV7-9 to TRBJ1-2; D not certain. The CDR3 covers 11 residues. Germline-derived CDR1 and CDR2 are SEHNR and FQNEAQ (reference sequence). With 4 bases removed from V and 8 bases from J, the gap between germline ends came to 8 bases. The CDR3 is CASSSLGGYTF. DNA for the CDR3: TGTGCCAGCAGCTCCCTAGGCGGCTACACCTTC.

The rearrangement uses TRBV28 and TRBJ1-2, with 7 nucleotides matching TRBD1. The V gene's germline CDR1 is MDHEN and CDR2 SYDVKM. The CDR3 is 13 amino acids. J was trimmed by 8 bases and V by 4 bases; bases with no gene match: 7. CDR3 region: CASSSQGKGGYTF. Here the CDR3 DNA reads TGTGCCAGCAGTTCACAGGGGAAGGGCGGCTACACCTTC.

The rearrangement joins TRBV28 to TRBJ2-2, with D perhaps matching TRBD1 (5 bases). The CDR3 has 13 amino acids. Trimming took 7 bases from V and 2 from J, leaving 8 bases between them. CDR1 is MDHEN, CDR2 SYDVKM, per germline. The CDR3 reads CASKGANTGELFF. CDR3 nucleotide sequence: TGTGCCAGCAAAGGGGCAAACACCGGGGAGCTGTTTTTT.

The V and J genes are TRBV7-8 and TRBJ1-2, with D possibly matching TRBD1 (5 bases). Germline V gene lookup returns CDR1 SGHVS and CDR2 FQNEAQ. CDR3 length: 16 residues. The germline V and J ends were trimmed by 1 base and 0 bases, with 12 bases remaining between them. DNA for the CDR3: TGTGCCAGCAGCTTAGTGGCGGGGGAAGCTAACTATGGCTACACCTTC. This sequence encodes CASSLVAGEANYGYTF.

The chain links TRBV6-2 or TRBV6-3 to TRBJ1-3, with 7 bases fitting TRBD1. The germline CDR1 and CDR2 sequences are MNHEY and SVGEGT. The V and J ends lost 6 bases and 2 bases, in that order; junction bases with no gene match: 7. The CDR3 contains 15 residues. The CDR3 DNA follows: TGTGCCAGCAGCGCTATGACAGGGACTGGAAACACCATATATTTT. Translated: CASSAMTGTGNTIYF.

This clone was counted once. The rearrangement uses TRBV6-2 or TRBV6-3 and TRBJ1-2; 10 bases are shared with TRBD1. The J segment lost 4 bases and the V segment lost 5 bases, leaving 7 bases of the junction unmatched. The CDR3 sequence is 15 residues long. CDR1 and CDR2 (germline): MNHEY, SVGEGT. DNA of the CDR3: TGTGCCAGCAGTCCGCGGACAGGGGGACTCTATGGCTACACCTTC. Translation gives CASSPRTGGLYGYTF.

The genes are TRBV19 and TRBJ2-3, with 11 bases matching TRBD2. Germline V gene data show CDR1 as LNHDA and CDR2 as SQIVND (reference sequence). There are 17 residues in the CDR3. The J segment lost 1 base and the V segment lost 3 bases, leaving 6 bases of the junction unmatched. This chain's CDR3 is CASSIPLAGGRTDTQYF. The CDR3 nucleotides read TGTGCCAGTAGTATCCCTCTAGCGGGGGGCCGCACAGATACGCAGTATTTT.

The chain couples TRBV29-1 to TRBJ2-2; the match to TRBD2 covers 16 bases. Trimming cost V 5 bases and J 0 bases; bases outside gene matches: 3. Germline V CDR1 and CDR2: SQVTM, ANQGSEA. There are 17 residues in the CDR3. CDR3 DNA sequence: TGCAGCGTTAGGGGACTAGCGGGAGGGGCGAACACCGGGGAGCTGTTTTTT. This translates into CSVRGLAGGANTGELFF.

The CDR3 spells CASSYSIRTRHEKLFF. The DNA for the CDR3 is TGTGCCAGCAGTTACTCGATTCGGACACGTCATGAAAAACTGTTTTTT. This chain links TRBV6-5 with TRBJ1-4, with D possibly TRBD1 on 5 matching bases. There are 16 residues in the CDR3. Trimming shortened V by 0 bases and J by 6 bases, and 14 bases separated the two germline ends. CDR1 is MNHEY and CDR2 is SVGAGI in the germline V gene.